These 16 T cell receptor beta chains came from one sample sequenced in a study of T cell responses to AZD1222 COVID-19 vaccine (dated by TCRdb to the early 2020s). This specimen's time point label, interpreted: baseline before first vaccination. Library preparation was by the immunoSEQ multiplex PCR assay. What TCRdb holds here is the immuneACCESS table cut down to in-frame rearrangements. Part of the clones is not present; checked against another copy, under half of the missing clones reflect an unresolved V gene, and the others are unexplained. Here the sample has 140,000 to 150,000 clones; roughly 88% occur a single time. Of the sample, around 7.8% falls within the top ten clones. The material was peripheral blood, obtained on day 0 of AZD1222 vaccination. All receptors come from an adult in good health.

This clone was observed once. The rearrangement links TRBV1 to TRBJ2-7; the tabulated D call, TRBD1, remains unverified against the DNA. TRBV1 is labeled a pseudogene. The length of the CDR3 is 13 residues. The CDR3 is CTSSQRQDYEQYF. The CDR3 DNA sequence: TGCACCAGCAGCCAAAGGCAGGACTACGAGCAGTACTTC.

This clone was found a few times. V usage is TRBV30 and J usage is TRBJ1-6; 8 bases match TRBD1. The J segment lost 7 bases and the V segment lost 5 bases, leaving 7 bases of the junction unmatched. Germline CDR1 is GTSNPN and CDR2 is SVGIG (reference sequence). The CDR3 runs 14 residues. CDR3 DNA: TGTGCCTGGGGACGGACAGGGCTGAATTCACCCCTCCACTTT. It translates to CAWGRTGLNSPLHF.

The chain has TRBV10-1 and TRBJ2-1; D possibly corresponds to TRBD2 (5 bases). Trimming took 0 bases from V and 11 from J, leaving 8 bases between them. Germline values: CDR1 WNHNN, CDR2 SYGVQD (reference sequence). This CDR3 region has 12 residues. CDR3 nucleotide sequence: TGCGCCAGCAGTGAGTCCGGGAAGAAGCAGTTCTTC. This gives the protein CASSESGKKQFF.

The J gene is TRBJ2-1, the V gene TRBV7-2; no reliable D call. Germline assignment: CDR1 SGHTA and CDR2 FQGNSA. The CDR3 has 17 amino acids. The V and J ends lost 0 bases and 0 bases respectively, with 12 bases between them. CDR3 region: CASSLAGPYSSYNEQFF. CDR3 nucleotides: TGTGCCAGCAGCTTAGCAGGACCATACAGCTCCTACAATGAGCAGTTCTTC.

This chain links TRBV2 with TRBJ2-2; D uncertain. The CDR3 runs to 15 residues. The V end lost 3 bases, the J end lost 7 bases, and 15 bases lay between the germline ends. Germline assignment: CDR1 SNHLY and CDR2 FYNNEI. CDR3 sequence: CASSEGRRSGGELFF. CDR3 nucleotide sequence: TGTGCCAGCAGTGAGGGCCGCCGGTCGGGCGGGGAGCTGTTTTTT.

This CDR3 is CASSFMERNSPLHF. CDR3 coding DNA: TGTGCCAGCAGCTTTATGGAGAGGAATTCACCCCTCCACTTT. The chain is built from TRBV5-4 and TRBJ1-6; D remains ambiguous. The V end was cut by 2 bases, the J end by 7 bases, with 10 bases between. Germline V gives CDR1 SGHNT, CDR2 YYREEE (reference sequence). The CDR3 contains 14 residues.

The V and J genes are TRBV5-1 and TRBJ1-4; the D gene is possibly TRBD1 (5 bases). The V gene lost 0 bases and the J gene lost 4 bases, with 10 bases spanning the gap. Per germline, CDR1 SGHRS and CDR2 YFSETQ. The CDR3 covers 15 residues. CDR3 residues: CASSLVDGHNEKLFF. The CDR3 DNA reads TGCGCCAGCAGCTTGGTGGACGGACATAATGAAAAACTGTTTTTT.

The J gene is TRBJ2-1, the V gene TRBV29-1; the match to TRBD2 covers 7 bases. Germline V gene lookup returns CDR1 SQVTM and CDR2 ANQGSEA. Trimming cost V 7 bases and J 0 bases; bases outside gene matches: 15. CDR3 length: 17 amino acids. The chain's CDR3 is CSGEPIGGRRSYNEQFF. As DNA, the CDR3 is TGCAGCGGCGAACCTATAGGCGGGAGACGCTCCTACAATGAGCAGTTCTTC.

V usage is TRBV19 and J usage is TRBJ1-5, with TRBD1 matching over 8 bases. This CDR3 is 14 amino acids long. Germline trimming cut 5 bases from V and 4 bases from J; bases unmatched to any gene: 4. The germline V gene encodes CDR1 LNHDA and CDR2 SQIVND (reference sequence). For the CDR3, the DNA is TGTGCCAGTAGTTCGGACAGGGAAAATCAGCCCCAGCATTTT. It yields the protein CASSSDRENQPQHF.

The genes are TRBV2 and TRBJ1-2; TRBD1 is a possible D gene (6 bases). Trimming shortened V by 4 bases and J by 0 bases, and 12 bases separated the two germline ends. CDR1 and CDR2 from the germline V gene are SNHLY and FYNNEI. The CDR3 contains 15 residues. The CDR3 spells CASSGRQEANYGYTF. In DNA, the CDR3 is TGTGCCAGCAGTGGCCGACAGGAAGCTAACTATGGCTACACCTTC.

This clone has just one count. V is TRBV9 and J is TRBJ2-3; the D gene is possibly TRBD2 (6 bases). The CDR3 runs 14 residues. Trimming removed 4 bases from V and 0 bases from J, with 9 bases in between. Germline V gene sequence: CDR1 SGDLS, CDR2 YYNGEE. The CDR3 bases are TGTGCCAGCAGCCCGAGCGGGAGCACAGATACGCAGTATTTT. This codes for CASSPSGSTDTQYF.

The chain combines TRBV3-1 (or the pseudogene TRBV3-2) with TRBJ2-7; TRBD2 aligns across 9 bases. Germline loops: CDR1 LGHDT, CDR2 YNNKEL (reference sequence). The CDR3 covers 14 residues. V lost 4 bases, J lost 6 bases, and 7 bases stayed unmatched. For the CDR3, the DNA is TGTGCCAGCAGCCTAATAGCGGGAGAGGTCGAGCAGTACTTC. Translating it yields CASSLIAGEVEQYF.

The rearrangement links TRBV19 to TRBJ1-1; the match to TRBD1 covers 8 bases. This CDR3 region has 17 residues. Germline CDR1 and CDR2: LNHDA and SQIVND (reference sequence). Trimming took 1 base from V and 9 from J; bases not matched to a gene: 16. The CDR3 DNA reads TGTGCCAGTAGTATAGGCATCTGGGGGACAGGCTACCAAAAAGCTTTCTTT. As protein: CASSIGIWGTGYQKAFF.

The CDR3: CASSLAGEGNTEAFF. The CDR3 coding sequence is TGCGCCAGCAGCTTGGCAGGGGAGGGGAACACTGAAGCTTTCTTT. This chain links TRBV5-1 with TRBJ1-1; a possible D gene is TRBD1 (6 bases). CDR1 and CDR2 from the germline V gene are SGHRS and YFSETQ. The CDR3 runs 15 residues. V was pared by 0 bases and J by 1 base, with 10 bases between.

The genes are TRBV7-9 and TRBJ2-1, with no clear D. CDR3 length: 11 residues. V lost 5 bases and J lost 8, with 7 bases in between. Germline assignment: CDR1 SEHNR and CDR2 FQNEAQ (reference sequence). CDR3 coding DNA: TGTGCCAGCAGCCCCATCGATGAGCAGTTCTTC. Encoded protein: CASSPIDEQFF. Based on the CDR3 plus reference TRBV7-9 and TRBJ2-1, the full variable domain is DTGVSQNPRHKITKRGQNVTFRCDPISEHNRLYWYRQTLGQGPEFLTYFQNEAQLEKSRLLSDRFSAERPKGSFSTLEIQRTEQGDSAMYLCASSPIDEQFFGPGTRLTVL.

J is TRBJ1-6 and V is TRBV2, with D possibly being TRBD1 (6 bases). This CDR3 contains 14 residues. The V and J ends lost 8 bases and 7 bases respectively, with 15 bases between them. Germline values: CDR1 SNHLY, CDR2 FYNNEI. CDR3 sequence: CASASDSWNSPLHF. The CDR3 nucleotides are TGTGCCAGCGCGTCGGACAGTTGGAATTCACCCCTCCACTTT.